The next 12 T cell receptor beta chains were all read from a single sample in a study of neoadjuvant anti-PD-1 for oral cavity cancer. The repertoire was sequenced with immunoSEQ multiplex PCR; TCRdb's copy has only in-frame clones and lacks some. Of about 7,000 clones listed, 74% are singletons. This sample comprised PBMCs, obtained before nivolumab (anti-PD-1) treatment. The receptors originated from a person between 40 and 80 years old with oral cavity squamous cell carcinoma.

The chain employs TRBV13 and TRBJ1-1, with D perhaps TRBD1 (6 bases). Trimming stripped 5 bases from V and 4 bases from J, with 11 bases between. Germline V gene lookup returns CDR1 PRHDT and CDR2 FYEKMQ (reference sequence). CDR3 length: 13 amino acids. CDR3: CASSLQGPTEAFF. CDR3 DNA sequence: TGTGCCAGCAGCCTACAGGGCCCCACTGAAGCTTTCTTT.

The V call is TRBV6-5, the J call TRBJ1-1, with D maybe TRBD1 (5 bases). The CDR3 extends over 11 amino acids. Germline assignment: CDR1 MNHEY and CDR2 SVGAGI. The V end lost 6 bases, the J end lost 9 bases, and 11 bases lay between the germline ends. CDR3 DNA sequence: TGTGCCAGCAGAATCGGGGCAAAAGCTTTCTTT. Its protein is CASRIGAKAFF.

The chain joins TRBV19 to TRBJ1-4, with D tentatively TRBD1 (5 bases). The germline V gene encodes CDR1 LNHDA and CDR2 SQIVND (reference sequence). Deletions cut 3 bases from V and 7 bases from J, with 12 bases between. The CDR3 runs 14 residues. The CDR3 region is CASSMPRRGEKLFF. CDR3 coding DNA: TGTGCCAGTAGTATGCCCAGGAGGGGTGAAAAACTGTTTTTT. The whole variable domain, remainder taken from reference TRBV19 and TRBJ1-4, is DGGITQSPKYLFRKEGQNVTLSCEQNLNHDAMYWYRQDPGQGLRLIYYSQIVNDFQKGDIAEGYSVSREKKESFPLTVTSAQKNPTAFYLCASSMPRRGEKLFFGSGTQLSVL.

There are a few counts of this clone. CDR3 protein: CASSESTGDTQYF. The CDR3 bases are TGCGCCAGCAGTGAGAGTACAGGGGATACGCAGTATTTT. V is TRBV10-2 and J is TRBJ2-3; D is perhaps TRBD1 (6 bases). The germline V gene has CDR1 WSHSY and CDR2 SAAADI. The V end lost 2 bases, the J end lost 6 bases, and 9 bases lay between the germline ends. The CDR3 has 13 residues.

This chain joins TRBV7-9 and TRBJ1-6; 7 bases are shared with TRBD1. There are 16 residues in the CDR3. Germline V lookup: CDR1 SEHNR, CDR2 FQNEAQ (reference sequence). After removal of 5 bases from V and 8 bases from J, the junction contained 12 bases not matched to a gene. The CDR3 spells CASSTRSGTVDSPLHF. CDR3 coding DNA: TGTGCCAGCAGCACCCGGTCCGGGACAGTGGATTCACCCCTCCACTTT.

The V gene is TRBV19, the J gene TRBJ2-1; TRBD1 might be the D (6 bases). The germline CDR1 and CDR2 sequences are LNHDA and SQIVND (reference sequence). The V end was cut by 0 bases, the J end by 11 bases, with 8 bases between. The CDR3 sequence is 12 residues long. CDR3 sequence (DNA): TGTGCCAGTAGTATAGACGGACAGAAGCAGTTCTTC. Translation: CASSIDGQKQFF.

The chain couples TRBV19 to TRBJ1-1; 7 bases fit TRBD1. Germline V CDR1 and CDR2: LNHDA, SQIVND (reference sequence). This CDR3 is built from 14 residues. The V gene end was trimmed by 4 bases and the J gene end by 1 base; junction bases not matched to a gene: 3. The DNA of the CDR3 is TGTGCCAGTAGTACCCACAGGGGGAACACTGAAGCTTTCTTT. Translating it yields CASSTHRGNTEAFF.

V is TRBV6-6 and J is TRBJ1-6; TRBD1 is a possible D gene (5 bases). The germline V gene encodes CDR1 MNHNY and CDR2 SVGAGI (reference sequence). The CDR3 runs 13 residues. With 10 bases removed from V and 10 bases from J, the gap between germline ends came to 17 bases. In nucleotides, the CDR3 is TGTGCCATTGAGGGGCAACTAGGCTCACCCCTCCACTTT. This sequence encodes CAIEGQLGSPLHF.

V usage is TRBV11-3 and J usage is TRBJ2-2; a possible D gene is TRBD2 (6 bases). The CDR3 length is 16 residues. V gave up 1 base and J gave up 4 bases, with 13 bases separating them. CDR1 is SGHNT and CDR2 is YENEEA in the germline V gene. CDR3 DNA sequence: TGTGCCAGCAGCTTAGCGGTTGGGGGGAGCACCGGGGAGCTGTTTTTT. Translation gives CASSLAVGGSTGELFF.

The J gene is TRBJ2-7, the V gene TRBV5-4; unclear D gene. Germline-derived CDR1 and CDR2 are SGHNT and YYREEE (reference sequence). Trimming pared 1 base from V and 6 bases from J, leaving 14 bases between. The CDR3 is 14 amino acids. In DNA form, the CDR3 reads TGTGCCAGCAGCTTGTTGTCATCTCAATCCGAGCAGTACTTC. Amino acid sequence: CASSLLSSQSEQYF.

This clone came up a few times. The chain employs TRBV12-5 and TRBJ1-3; 7 bases align to TRBD1. V dropped 6 bases and J dropped 0; count of bases not matched to a gene: 5. Looked up from germline, CDR1 is LGHNT and CDR2 is FRNRAP. CDR3 length: 15 amino acids. The CDR3 here is CASGLRDSSGNTIYF. For the CDR3, the DNA is TGTGCTAGTGGCCTAAGGGACAGCTCTGGAAACACCATATATTTT.

V and J are TRBV2 and TRBJ1-6; 8 positions match TRBD1. CDR3 size: 15 residues. Losses at the gene ends were 5 bases for V and 5 bases for J; bases not matched to a gene: 5. Per germline, CDR1 SNHLY and CDR2 FYNNEI. The CDR3 DNA is TGTGCCAGCAGTTCCGGACAGGGCCATAATTCACCCCTCCACTTT. This codes for CASSSGQGHNSPLHF.